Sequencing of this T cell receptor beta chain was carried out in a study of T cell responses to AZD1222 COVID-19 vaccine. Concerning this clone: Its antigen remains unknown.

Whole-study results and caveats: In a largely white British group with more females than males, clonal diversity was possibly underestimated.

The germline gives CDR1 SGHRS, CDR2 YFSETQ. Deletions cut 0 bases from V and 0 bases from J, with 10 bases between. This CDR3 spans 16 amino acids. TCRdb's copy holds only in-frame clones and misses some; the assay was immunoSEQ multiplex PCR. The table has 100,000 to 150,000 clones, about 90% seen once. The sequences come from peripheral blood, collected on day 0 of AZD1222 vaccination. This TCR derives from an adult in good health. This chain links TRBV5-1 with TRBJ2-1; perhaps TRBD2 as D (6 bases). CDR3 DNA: TGCGCCAGCAGCTTGGACGGGGGAGGCTCCTACAATGAGCAGTTCTTC. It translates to CASSLDGGGSYNEQFF.